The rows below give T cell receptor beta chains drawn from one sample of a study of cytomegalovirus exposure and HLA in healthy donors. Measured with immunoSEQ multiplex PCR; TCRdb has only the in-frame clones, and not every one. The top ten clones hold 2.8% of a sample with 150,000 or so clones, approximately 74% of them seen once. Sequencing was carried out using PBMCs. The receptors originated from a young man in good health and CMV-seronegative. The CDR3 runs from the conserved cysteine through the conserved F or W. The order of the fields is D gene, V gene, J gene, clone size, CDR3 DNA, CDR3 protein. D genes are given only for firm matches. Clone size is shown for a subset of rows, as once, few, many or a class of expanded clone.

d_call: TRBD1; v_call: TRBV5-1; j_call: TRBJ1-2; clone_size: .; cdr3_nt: TGCGCCAGCAGCGGGGCCGGACAGGGCAACTATGGCTACACCTTC; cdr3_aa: CASSGAGQGNYGYTF
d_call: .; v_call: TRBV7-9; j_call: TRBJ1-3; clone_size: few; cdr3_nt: TGTGCCAGCATTCGAGAGGGTCGGGGAAACACCATATATTTT; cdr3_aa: CASIREGRGNTIYF
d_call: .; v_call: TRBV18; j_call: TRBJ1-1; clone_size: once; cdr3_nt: TGTGCCAGCTCTCCCACAGGGCCCGAAGCTTTCTTT; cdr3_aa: CASSPTGPEAFF
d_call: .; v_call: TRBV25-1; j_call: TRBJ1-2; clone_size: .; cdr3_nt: TGTGCCAGCAGCTCCGGGAGGGGCTACACCTTC; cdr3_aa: CASSSGRGYTF
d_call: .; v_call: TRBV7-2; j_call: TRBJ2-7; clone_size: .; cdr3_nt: TGTGCCAGCAGCCAGGGTCCCGTCTCCTACGAGCAGTACTTC; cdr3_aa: CASSQGPVSYEQYF
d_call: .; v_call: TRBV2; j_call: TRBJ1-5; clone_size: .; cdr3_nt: TGTGCCAGCAGACCGGGTCCCAATCAGCCCCAGCATTTT; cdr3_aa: CASRPGPNQPQHF
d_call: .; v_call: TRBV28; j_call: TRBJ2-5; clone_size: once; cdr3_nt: TGTGCCAGCAGTTTTATGGAGACCCAGTACTTC; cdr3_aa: CASSFMETQYF
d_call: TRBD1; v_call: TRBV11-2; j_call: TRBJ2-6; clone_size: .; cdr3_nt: TGTGCCAGCAGCCTCGGGACAGCGCTCTCTGGGGCCAACGTCCTGACTTTC; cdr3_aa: CASSLGTALSGANVLTF
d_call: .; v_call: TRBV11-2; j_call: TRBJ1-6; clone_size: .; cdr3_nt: TGTGCCAGCAGCTTGGGCAGCTATAATTCACCCCCCCACTTT; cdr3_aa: CASSLGSYNSPPHF
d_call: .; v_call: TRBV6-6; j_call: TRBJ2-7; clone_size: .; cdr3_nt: TGTGCCAGCAGTTACGCCGGGACTCACAGCTACGAGCAGTACTTC; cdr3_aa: CASSYAGTHSYEQYF
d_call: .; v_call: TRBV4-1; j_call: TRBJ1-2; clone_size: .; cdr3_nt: TGCGCCAGCAGCCAACCAGGGATGTTTGATGGCTACACCTTC; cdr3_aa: CASSQPGMFDGYTF
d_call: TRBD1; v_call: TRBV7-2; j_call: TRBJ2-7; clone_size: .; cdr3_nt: TGTGCCAGCAGCTATATTGGGACAGGGGGCACGTACGAGCAGTACTTC; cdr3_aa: CASSYIGTGGTYEQYF
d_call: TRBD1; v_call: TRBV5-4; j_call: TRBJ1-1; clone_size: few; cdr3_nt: TGTGCCAGCAGCTTCTGGACAGGGAACACTGAAGCTTTCTTT; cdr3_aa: CASSFWTGNTEAFF
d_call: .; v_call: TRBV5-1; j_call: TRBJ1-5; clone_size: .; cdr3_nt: TGCGCCAGCAGCTTGGGGGGGCTTAGGGGCAATCAGCCCCAGCATTTT; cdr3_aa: CASSLGGLRGNQPQHF
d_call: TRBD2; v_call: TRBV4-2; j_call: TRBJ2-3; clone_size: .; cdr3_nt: TGTGCCAGCAGCCTCGCGGTTCTAGCGGAGAGCACAGATACGCAGTATTTT; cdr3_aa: CASSLAVLAESTDTQYF
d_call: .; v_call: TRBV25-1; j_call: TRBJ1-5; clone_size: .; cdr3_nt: TGTGCCAGCAGTGAATCACAAACCAATCAGCCCCAGCATTTT; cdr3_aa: CASSESQTNQPQHF
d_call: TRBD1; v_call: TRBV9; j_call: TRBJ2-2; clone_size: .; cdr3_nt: TGTGCCAGCAGCGTTCCGGGACAGGGGGGGACCGGGGAGCTGTTTTTT; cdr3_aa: CASSVPGQGGTGELFF
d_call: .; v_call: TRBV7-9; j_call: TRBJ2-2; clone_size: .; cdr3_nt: TGTGCCAGCAGCTTAGCGGACAGCTATACCGGGGAGCTGTTTTTT; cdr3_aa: CASSLADSYTGELFF
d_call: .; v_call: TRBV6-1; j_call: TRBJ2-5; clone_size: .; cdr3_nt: TGTGCCAGCAGTGAAGGGAGGCTTGGGGAGACCCAGTACTTC; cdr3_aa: CASSEGRLGETQYF